Shown below are 26 T cell receptor beta chains from a single sample sequenced in a study of T-cell reconstitution after alpha-beta-depleted transplantation in children. Unique molecular identifiers featured in how the TCRbeta library was prepared. MiXCR, applied by TCRdb to the PCR reads, yields one record per CDR3 protein. The sample records a few hundred thousand distinct CDR3 sequences, 25% to 30% being singletons. This specimen consisted of PBMCs, obtained before TCRalphabeta/CD19-depleted stem cell transplant. The receptors shown here come from a boy under two years old with Wiskott-Aldrich syndrome, due to receive a stem cell transplant.

The J gene is TRBJ1-4, the V gene TRBV5-1; TRBD1 is a possible D gene (6 bases). V dropped 0 bases and J dropped 2 bases, with 14 bases sitting between them. This CDR3 has 17 amino acids. Germline CDR1 is SGHRS and CDR2 is YFSETQ. This CDR3 is CASSLVRGRATNEKLFF. The DNA for the CDR3 is TGCGCCAGCAGCTTGGTCAGGGGACGAGCGACTAATGAAAAACTGTTTTTT.

V and J are TRBV5-6 and TRBJ2-5, with D maybe TRBD2 (6 bases). The CDR3 runs to 14 residues. The germline V gene has CDR1 SGHDT and CDR2 YYEEEE. V lost 0 bases to trimming and J lost 4 bases, with 10 bases between them. The CDR3, as DNA: TGTGCCAGCAGCTTGGATCGGCGGGGAGAGACCCAGTACTTC. Its protein is CASSLDRRGETQYF. Full variable domain (rest looked up from reference TRBV5-6 and TRBJ2-5): DAGVTQSPTHLIKTRGQQVTLRCSPKSGHDTVSWYQQALGQGPQFIFQYYEEEERQRGNFPDRFSGHQFPNYSSELNVNALLLGDSALYLCASSLDRRGETQYFGPGTRLLVL.

This clonotype was seen once. The chain employs TRBV12-3 or TRBV12-4 and TRBJ2-1, with TRBD2 identical over 10 bases. Trimming took 5 bases from V and 2 from J; bases not matched to a gene: 6. There are 16 residues in the CDR3. CDR3 region: CASSLLSGRPYNEQFF. The CDR3 bases are TGTGCCAGCAGTCTCCTTAGCGGGAGGCCCTACAATGAGCAGTTCTTC.

The rearrangement links TRBV5-6 to TRBJ2-1; 8 bases line up with TRBD1. The germline gives CDR1 SGHDT, CDR2 YYEEEE. The CDR3 extends over 15 amino acids. V lost 2 bases, J lost 12 bases, and 13 bases stayed unmatched. The CDR3 loop reads CASSLGRGLLFGQFF. The DNA for the CDR3 is TGTGCCAGCAGCTTAGGCAGGGGGCTTTTATTCGGGCAGTTCTTC.

The J gene is TRBJ1-6, the V gene TRBV20-1, with no clear D. Deletions cut 2 bases from V and 11 bases from J, with 10 bases between. The CDR3 runs 12 residues. Germline assignment: CDR1 DFQATT and CDR2 SNEGSKA (reference sequence). The CDR3 DNA follows: TGCAGTGCTAGAAGCTCTTTGGCACCCCTCCACTTT. Protein product: CSARSSLAPLHF.

The V call is TRBV7-2, the J call TRBJ2-5; D call uncertain. This CDR3 is built from 15 residues. The V and J ends lost 2 bases and 3 bases respectively, with 13 bases between them. Germline V gene data show CDR1 as SGHTA and CDR2 as FQGNSA. CDR3 amino acids: CASSLSPGSEETQYF. The CDR3 DNA reads as TGTGCCAGCAGCTTAAGTCCCGGCTCTGAAGAGACCCAGTACTTC.

This chain connects TRBV5-1 to TRBJ1-1; D not certain. V lost 0 bases and J lost 11, with 8 bases in between. The CDR3 consists of 11 residues. Germline-derived CDR1 and CDR2 are SGHRS and YFSETQ. This chain's CDR3 is CASSLGRTAFF. The CDR3, as DNA: TGCGCCAGCAGCTTGGGACGTACGGCTTTCTTT. Based on the CDR3 plus reference TRBV5-1 and TRBJ1-1, the full variable domain is KAGVTQTPRYLIKTRGQQVTLSCSPISGHRSVSWYQQTPGQGLQFLFEYFSETQRNKGNFPGRFSGRQFSNSRSEMNVSTLELGDSALYLCASSLGRTAFFGQGTRLTVV.

This clonotype was observed a few times. The chain joins TRBV6-1 to TRBJ2-1; 11 bases fit TRBD2. Germline CDR1 MNHNS, CDR2 SASEGT. The CDR3 consists of 14 residues. With 6 bases clipped from V and 9 bases from J, the junction kept 7 bases outside the gene matches. CDR3 nucleotides: TGTGCCAGCAGGAAACTAGCGGGAGTAGCTGAGCAGTTCTTC. Amino acids: CASRKLAGVAEQFF.

This clonotype was detected a few times. The chain carries TRBV7-2 and TRBJ2-4; D might be TRBD2 (5 bases). The CDR3 is made up of 16 amino acids. Germline loops: CDR1 SGHTA, CDR2 FQGNSA. V lost 4 bases to trimming and J lost 0 bases, with 13 bases between them. The CDR3 here is CASSSQAGIAKNIQYF. The CDR3, as DNA: TGTGCCAGCAGCTCCCAGGCCGGGATAGCCAAAAACATTCAGTACTTC.

The chain combines TRBV11-2 with TRBJ2-1, with a tentative D call TRBD1 (6 bases). The CDR3 contains 16 residues. The V gene lost 5 bases and the J gene lost 6 bases, with 20 bases spanning the gap. Germline CDR1 reads SGHAT; CDR2 reads FQNNGV. The CDR3 sequence is CASSPNIRTGSNEQFF. Written as DNA, the CDR3 is TGTGCCAGCAGCCCGAACATCAGAACAGGGAGCAATGAGCAGTTCTTC.

The rearrangement joins TRBV4-2 to TRBJ1-2; D remains ambiguous. The CDR3 runs 12 residues. Germline V gene data show CDR1 as LGHNA and CDR2 as YNFKEQ. The V end lost 1 base, the J end lost 8 bases, and 8 bases lay between the germline ends. CDR3 sequence: CASSQGAWGYTF. The DNA of the CDR3 is TGTGCCAGCAGCCAAGGCGCCTGGGGCTACACCTTC.

A few counts support this clonotype. This chain uses TRBV20-1 with TRBJ2-7; D is possibly TRBD1 (7 bases). CDR3 length: 14 residues. V dropped 6 bases and J dropped 0 bases, with 15 bases sitting between them. Per germline, CDR1 DFQATT and CDR2 SNEGSKA (reference sequence). CDR3 sequence (DNA): TGCAGTGCCCTGCAGGGGGGCTACTCCTACGAGCAGTACTTC. Its protein is CSALQGGYSYEQYF.

The chain has TRBV20-1 and TRBJ2-4; possible D gene TRBD1, 5 bases. The CDR3 consists of 16 residues. The V gene's germline CDR1 is DFQATT and CDR2 SNEGSKA (reference sequence). Trimming left V 0 bases short and J 6 bases short, with 18 bases between. CDR3 sequence reads: CSARDDSDTLRNIQYF. The CDR3 bases are TGCAGTGCTAGAGATGATTCGGACACCTTAAGAAACATTCAGTACTTC.

This clonotype has more than one count but fewer than ten. V and J are TRBV5-1 and TRBJ2-5, with 12 bases matching TRBD2. V lost 0 bases, J lost 4 bases, and 4 bases stayed unmatched. This CDR3 has 16 residues. Germline CDR1 and CDR2: SGHRS and YFSETQ. This CDR3 reads CASSLAPLAGGETQYF. The CDR3 bases are TGCGCCAGCAGCTTGGCACCACTAGCGGGAGGAGAGACCCAGTACTTC.

This clonotype was picked up many times. At one end, the junction sequence differs from germline, possibly due to a read error. The gene calls are TRBV5-1 and TRBJ2-5; no clear D. The CDR3 covers 11 residues. Germline values: CDR1 SGHRS, CDR2 YFSETQ. CDR3 sequence: CASSFGETQYF. The CDR3 nucleotides read TGTGCCAGCAGCTTCGGAGAGACCCAGTACTTC. Together with reference TRBV5-1 and TRBJ2-5, the CDR3 gives the full variable domain: KAGVTQTPRYLIKTRGQQVTLSCSPISGHRSVSWYQQTPGQGLQFLFEYFSETQRNKGNFPGRFSGRQFSNSRSEMNVSTLELGDSALYLCASSFGETQYFGPGTRLLVL.

In this sample, this clonotype turned up a few times. The gene calls are TRBV20-1 and TRBJ2-1, with 11 bases matching TRBD2. This CDR3 has 16 amino acids. The junction had 10 bases not matched to a gene; V was cut back by 3 bases and J by 6 bases. Germline loops: CDR1 DFQATT, CDR2 SNEGSKA (reference sequence). The CDR3 loop reads CSARRWSGTSGNEQFF. The CDR3 coding sequence is TGCAGTGCTAGGAGGTGGTCGGGGACTAGCGGCAATGAGCAGTTCTTC.

This clonotype was counted only a few times. J is TRBJ2-1 and V is TRBV7-2; TRBD2 matches 7 bases. The J segment lost 0 bases and the V segment lost 5 bases, leaving 4 bases of the junction unmatched. The CDR3 runs to 15 residues. CDR1 is SGHTA and CDR2 is FQGNSA in the germline V gene. The CDR3 DNA reads as TGTGCCAGCAGCCGAACTAGCGACTCCTACAATGAGCAGTTCTTC. Translated, it gives CASSRTSDSYNEQFF.

CDR3 sequence: CSARRRNSYEQYF. The CDR3 DNA reads as TGCAGTGCTAGACGGCGGAACTCCTACGAGCAGTACTTC. The rearrangement links TRBV20-1 to TRBJ2-7, with D unresolved. The V and J ends lost 2 bases and 0 bases respectively, with 8 bases between them. Germline loops: CDR1 DFQATT, CDR2 SNEGSKA (reference sequence). This CDR3 spans 13 amino acids.

The rearrangement joins TRBV5-1 to TRBJ2-1, with D tentatively TRBD1 or TRBD2 (5 bases each). The CDR3 is 14 residues long. V lost 0 bases to trimming and J lost 8 bases, with 12 bases between them. Germline CDR1 and CDR2: SGHRS and YFSETQ. The CDR3 spells CASSLGDGAHEQFF. CDR3 DNA sequence: TGCGCCAGCAGCTTGGGGGACGGGGCCCATGAGCAGTTCTTC.

The sample holds a few counts of this clonotype. The chain employs TRBV28 and TRBJ2-7, with 7 positions matching TRBD1. The V segment lost 7 bases and the J segment 2 bases; nucleotides outside the gene matches: 11. The germline gives CDR1 MDHEN, CDR2 SYDVKM. The CDR3 runs 15 residues. CDR3 protein: CASKPGTAVTYEQYF. In DNA, the CDR3 is TGTGCCAGCAAACCGGGGACAGCGGTAACCTACGAGCAGTACTTC. The variable domain in full, completed from reference TRBV28 and TRBJ2-7, reads DVKVTQSSRYLVKRTGEKVFLECVQDMDHENMFWYRQDPGLGLRLIYFSYDVKMKEKGDIPEGYSVSREKKERFSLILESASTNQTSMYLCASKPGTAVTYEQYFGPGTRLTVT.

The chain joins TRBV12-3 or TRBV12-4 to TRBJ2-2; TRBD2 matches at 10 bases. V was clipped by 6 bases and J by 1 base; unmatched bases: 8. This CDR3 is 17 amino acids long. The CDR3 sequence: CASSHLTSGKNTGELFF. The CDR3 DNA sequence: TGTGCCAGCAGCCACCTAACTAGCGGGAAGAACACCGGGGAGCTGTTTTTT.

This sequence joins TRBV4-2 and TRBJ2-1, with 7 nucleotides matching TRBD2. CDR3 length: 15 amino acids. Losses at the gene ends were 4 bases for V and 9 bases for J; bases not matched to a gene: 12. Looked up from germline, CDR1 is LGHNA and CDR2 is YNFKEQ. CDR3 amino acids: CASSRTRAGEPEQFF. CDR3 sequence (DNA): TGTGCCAGCAGCCGAACACGGGCGGGAGAACCTGAGCAGTTCTTC.

The table lists this clonotype with a few counts. The chain has TRBV3-1 and TRBJ2-5, with D unclear. The CDR3 spans 14 residues. Trimming shortened V by 2 bases and J by 7 bases, and 14 bases separated the two germline ends. Germline CDR1 is LGHDT and CDR2 is YNNKEL (reference sequence). The CDR3 region has the DNA TGTGCCAGCAGCCAAAGAGCCCAGGACGCGACCCAGTACTTC. Its translation: CASSQRAQDATQYF.

The rearrangement links TRBV5-1 to TRBJ2-1, with 12 bases aligning to TRBD2. CDR3 length: 17 residues. The germline gives CDR1 SGHRS, CDR2 YFSETQ. The V gene end was trimmed by 5 bases and the J gene end by 1 base; junction bases not matched to a gene: 7. CDR3 coding DNA: TGCGCCAGCAGTCCGGGACTAGCGGGTAATTCCTACAATGAGCAGTTCTTC. Protein product: CASSPGLAGNSYNEQFF. The full variable domain, in which reference TRBV5-1 and TRBJ2-1 provide the parts outside the CDR3, is KAGVTQTPRYLIKTRGQQVTLSCSPISGHRSVSWYQQTPGQGLQFLFEYFSETQRNKGNFPGRFSGRQFSNSRSEMNVSTLELGDSALYLCASSPGLAGNSYNEQFFGPGTRLTVL.

This clonotype was observed a few times. The V call is TRBV5-4, the J call TRBJ2-2; D gene uncertain. V lost 3 bases and J lost 1, with 10 bases in between. This CDR3 comprises 15 residues. Germline V CDR1 and CDR2: SGHNT, YYREEE (reference sequence). CDR3 residues: CASSSGQLNTGELFF. DNA of the CDR3: TGTGCCAGCAGCTCTGGCCAGCTGAACACCGGGGAGCTGTTTTTT. The whole variable domain, remainder taken from reference TRBV5-4 and TRBJ2-2, is ETGVTQSPTHLIKTRGQQVTLRCSSQSGHNTVSWYQQALGQGPQFIFQYYREEENGRGNFPPRFSGLQFPNYSSELNVNALELDDSALYLCASSSGQLNTGELFFGEGSRLTVL.

This clonotype was counted only a few times. The chain carries TRBV3-1 and TRBJ1-1, with D hard to call. Germline V gives CDR1 LGHDT, CDR2 YNNKEL (reference sequence). V was shortened by 3 bases and J by 5 bases, with 4 bases between the two germline ends. This CDR3 has 11 amino acids. The CDR3 bases are TGTGCCAGCAGCCACAGTACTGAAGCTTTCTTT. This gives the protein CASSHSTEAFF.